This TCR beta chain was recorded in a study of blood T cell repertoires in COVID-19. Study summary: Samples representing acute and convalescent COVID-19 were sourced from the United States, Italy and Spain.

The junction had 8 bases not matched to a gene; V was cut back by 4 bases and J by 4 bases. This CDR3 spans 16 amino acids. Germline lookup yields CDR1 SGDLS and CDR2 YYNGEE. In the study's own analysis: Estimation of nucleated cell counts relied on the amplification of reference gene primers. Assay used: immunoSEQ multiplex PCR; TCRdb lists only in-frame clones, some missing. The DNA gave D and trimming, while V, J and clone size come from that table. The sample holds 80,000 to 100,000 clones, 88% seen once. Seattle's cohort entered during active infection and was followed longitudinally. The sample taken for sequencing was peripheral blood. The TCR comes from a man aged 50 to 60 with COVID-19, enrolled during active disease. The chain links TRBV9 to TRBJ2-2; 9 nucleotides line up with TRBD2. CDR3 DNA: TGTGCCAGCAGCTTCAGCGGGGGGTCGGGCACCGGGGAGCTGTTTTTT. Protein sequence: CASSFSGGSGTGELFF.